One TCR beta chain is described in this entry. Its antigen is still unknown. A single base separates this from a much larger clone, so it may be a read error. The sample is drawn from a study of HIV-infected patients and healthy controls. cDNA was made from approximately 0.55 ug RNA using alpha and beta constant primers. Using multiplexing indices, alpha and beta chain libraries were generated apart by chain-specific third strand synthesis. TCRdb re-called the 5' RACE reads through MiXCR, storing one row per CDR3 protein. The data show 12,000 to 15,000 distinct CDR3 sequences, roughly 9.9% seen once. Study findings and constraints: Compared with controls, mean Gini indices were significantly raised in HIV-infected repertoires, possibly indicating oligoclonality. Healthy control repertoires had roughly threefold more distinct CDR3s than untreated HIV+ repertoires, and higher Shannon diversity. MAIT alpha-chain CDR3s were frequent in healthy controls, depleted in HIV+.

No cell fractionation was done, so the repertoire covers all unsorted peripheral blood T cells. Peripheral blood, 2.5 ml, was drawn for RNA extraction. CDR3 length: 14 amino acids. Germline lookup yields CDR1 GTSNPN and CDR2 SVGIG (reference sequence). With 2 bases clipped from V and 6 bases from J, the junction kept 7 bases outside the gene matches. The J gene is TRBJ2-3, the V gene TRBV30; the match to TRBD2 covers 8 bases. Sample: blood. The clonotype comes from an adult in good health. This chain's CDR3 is CAWSTCGGQDTQYF. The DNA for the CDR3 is TGTGCCTGGAGTACGTGCGGGGGGCAGGATACGCAGTATTTT.